One sample yielded the 7 T cell receptor beta chains listed below, sequenced in a study of blood T cell repertoires in COVID-19. The assay was immunoSEQ multiplex PCR, and TCRdb's table has in-frame clones only and misses some. Of 180,000 or so clones listed, roughly nine tenths are singletons. The source material was peripheral blood. The receptors were sampled from a young man with acute or convalescent COVID-19.

This sequence joins TRBV19 and TRBJ2-3; 14 bases match TRBD2. Germline V gene lookup returns CDR1 LNHDA and CDR2 SQIVND (reference sequence). This CDR3 comprises 17 residues. Trimming cost V 5 bases and J 5 bases; bases outside gene matches: 9. The CDR3 DNA follows: TGTGCCAGTAGTCGCGCCGGACTAGCGGGGGGTAGAGATACGCAGTATTTT. Translating it yields CASSRAGLAGGRDTQYF.

CDR3 protein: CATLPGHLIPSPLHF. The CDR3 nucleotides are TGTGCCACCCTACCCGGACATCTTATCCCTTCACCCCTCCACTTT. V and J are TRBV28 and TRBJ1-6; D may be TRBD1 (5 bases). The length of the CDR3 is 15 residues. V shed 10 bases and J shed 9 bases, with 22 bases lying between them. Germline CDR1 is MDHEN and CDR2 is SYDVKM.

This chain connects TRBV5-8 to TRBJ2-1, with D possibly matching TRBD2 (6 bases). Trimming removed 0 bases from V and 4 bases from J, with 14 bases in between. CDR3 length: 16 residues. CDR1 is SGHTS, CDR2 YDEGEE, per germline. As DNA, the CDR3 is TGTGCCAGCAGCTTGGTGGGGGACTGGAGTTACAATGAGCAGTTCTTC. Amino acid sequence: CASSLVGDWSYNEQFF. The whole variable domain, remainder taken from reference TRBV5-8 and TRBJ2-1, is EAGVTQSPTHLIKTRGQQATLRCSPISGHTSVYWYQQALGLGLQFLLWYDEGEERNRGNFPPRFSGRQFPNYSSELNVNALELEDSALYLCASSLVGDWSYNEQFFGPGTRLTVL.

This clone was picked up one time. The chain joins TRBV6-5 to TRBJ1-1; D not resolved. V lost 0 bases and J 3 bases, leaving 11 bases between the germline ends. CDR1 and CDR2 from the germline V gene are MNHEY and SVGAGI. The CDR3 is 15 residues long. This chain's CDR3 is CASSYSPGSYTEAFF. The CDR3 DNA sequence: TGTGCCAGCAGTTACTCCCCGGGTAGCTACACTGAAGCTTTCTTT.

J is TRBJ2-5 and V is TRBV5-1; D unclear. V gave up 0 bases and J gave up 3 bases, with 3 bases separating them. The CDR3 is 12 amino acids. Germline values: CDR1 SGHRS, CDR2 YFSETQ. CDR3 residues: CASSLDKETQYF. CDR3 coding DNA: TGCGCCAGCAGCTTGGACAAAGAGACCCAGTACTTC.

This chain connects TRBV15 to TRBJ1-2; 7 bases are a match to TRBD1. The CDR3 covers 15 residues. Germline values: CDR1 LNHNV, CDR2 YYDKDF (reference sequence). V lost 1 base and J lost 4; bases outside the gene matches: 6. DNA of the CDR3: TGTGCCACCAGCAGAGTGCAGGGGGGAGGCTATGGCTACACCTTC. It is translated as CATSRVQGGGYGYTF.

This sequence joins TRBV4-1 and TRBJ2-7, with 8 bases matching TRBD1. The CDR3 runs to 16 residues. Germline-derived CDR1 and CDR2 are MGHRA and YSYEKL. J gave up 2 bases and V 1 base, and 7 bases lay outside the gene matches. The DNA of the CDR3 is TGCGCCAGCAGCCAAGCCGCGGGACAGGCCACCTACGAGCAGTACTTC. This sequence encodes CASSQAAGQATYEQYF.